This T cell receptor beta chain was identified during a study of blood T cell repertoires in COVID-19 (dated by TCRdb to about 2020). Context from the whole study: Samples covering the acute and convalescent phases of COVID-19 were provided by collaborators in the United States, Italy and Spain. A de-identified subject ID, COVID-19 status, age in years and sex were almost always included in the sample metadata. The dataset comprised deeply sampled blood TCRbeta repertoires from subjects exposed to, actively infected with, or recovered from COVID-19. The prospective study material was composed of cDNA or gDNA derived from T cells, B-cell-depleted T cells, or PBMCs. Where available, HLA class I and class II types were taken from metadata supplied by the sample provider and were not determined by assay-based typing. The samples were drawn from the first 160 participants of the ongoing ImmuneRACE study and from 950 to 1,500 subjects provided by 6 global collaborators. A freely available public database, intended as a resource for researchers studying the immune response to SARS-CoV-2, is where the repertoires were released. On the study overall, not on this receptor specifically: The amount of clinical and demographic metadata varied by source and participant and was provided uncurated.

On this clone: Its antigen target is currently unknown. Relative to the germline gene, one junction end is altered; a read error may explain this.

Participants in the prospective study were aged roughly 18 to 89 years, lived in under 30 United States geographic areas, and enrolled through a virtual design. To assign participants to cohorts, the prospective study relied on clinical history that participants themselves reported in a screening survey and a study questionnaire. Recovered participants in ImmuneRACE Cohort 3 were defined by two consecutive negative NP/OP PCR tests, clearance by a healthcare professional, or resolution of symptoms. In the prospective study, mobile phlebotomists collected whole blood, serum and a nasopharyngeal or oropharyngeal swab from each participant. Participants in the prospective study had the option to provide additional blood draws and questionnaires over an approximately 2-month period. Blood samples from the prospective study were shipped frozen or at room temperature prior to DNA extraction. Inclusive of the bounding cysteine and phenylalanine, the CDR3 is 15 residues long. Solely the CDR3 DNA is kept, with 45 bases framed from the first base. For CDR1 and CDR2, the germline V gene lists ENHRY and SYGVKD.

TCRbeta CDR3 regions were amplified from genomic DNA using the immunoSEQ Assay, a bias-controlled multiplex PCR. The source study handled its data this way. The number of nucleated cells in each sample was estimated by amplification of reference gene primers within the assay. Sequence reads were collapsed and filtered to measure the absolute abundance of every unique TCRbeta CDR3 rearrangement. For each sample, productive Simpson clonality was calculated as the square root of Simpson's diversity index over productive rearrangements. TCRdb provides this immuneACCESS table in a form limited to in-frame rearrangements. Some clones are lacking; in checked studies, under half of them reflect an unresolved V gene, and why the rest are absent is not known. V and J calls and clone size are as listed in that table; D and trimming were resolved from the DNA. Across this sample there are a few hundred thousand clones, with about 85% seen only once. The leading ten clones occupy less than 6% of the sample.

In this chain, TRBV10-3 is recombined with TRBJ1-3, and 7 junction bases match TRBD1. Specimen: PBMCs or T cells enriched from blood (not recorded which). The TCR was taken from a woman aged 25 to 39 who had recovered from COVID-19. The DNA is as follows: TGTGCCATCAGCGAGTTCCCAGGGGGGGGAAACACCATATATTTT. It codes for CAISEFPGGGNTIYF.